Listed below are T cell receptor beta chains from one sample, sequenced in a study of HIV-infected patients and healthy controls. TCRdb analysed the 5' RACE reads with MiXCR anew, one entry per CDR3 protein. Of 11,000 or so distinct CDR3 sequences in the sample, around 5% were seen once. Sequences were obtained from blood. The source of these receptors is an adult in good health. Both conserved end residues are part of each CDR3. Fields, in order: J gene, clone size, D gene, V gene, CDR3 protein, CDR3 DNA. The D gene is left open where the match is weak. Size values are once, few and many counts, or a class for expanded clones, and some rows have none.

j_gene: TRBJ2-1
abundance: many
d_gene: TRBD2
v_gene: TRBV19
CDR3aa: CASSIRGGGTSRNEQFF
CDR3nt: TGTGCCAGTAGTATTCGGGGCGGGGGGACCTCTCGGAATGAGCAGTTCTTC

j_gene: TRBJ1-1
abundance: many
d_gene: -
v_gene: TRBV5-1
CDR3aa: CASSVGRETSLSMNTEAFF
CDR3nt: TGCGCCAGCAGCGTGGGGAGGGAGACTTCGCTATCCATGAACACTGAAGCTTTCTTT

j_gene: TRBJ1-2
abundance: many
d_gene: -
v_gene: TRBV19
CDR3aa: CASSTTGFGYTF
CDR3nt: TGTGCCAGTAGTACAACAGGGTTCGGCTACACCTTC

j_gene: TRBJ2-1
abundance: many
d_gene: TRBD2
v_gene: TRBV7-9
CDR3aa: CASSSPLGTSGGYNEQFF
CDR3nt: TGTGCCAGCAGCTCACCCCTCGGGACTAGCGGGGGGTACAATGAGCAGTTCTTC

j_gene: TRBJ2-7
abundance: many
d_gene: -
v_gene: TRBV15
CDR3aa: CATTKDSLREEQYF
CDR3nt: TGTGCCACCACCAAGGACAGTCTCCGGGAAGAGCAGTACTTC

j_gene: TRBJ2-1
abundance: medium-sized
d_gene: -
v_gene: TRBV2
CDR3aa: CASIRGLYNEQFF
CDR3nt: TGTGCCAGCATCCGGGGACTCTACAATGAGCAGTTCTTC

j_gene: TRBJ1-6
abundance: many
d_gene: -
v_gene: TRBV30
CDR3aa: CAWSVSANSPLHF
CDR3nt: TGTGCCTGGAGTGTATCGGCAAATTCACCCCTCCACTTT

j_gene: TRBJ2-1
abundance: many
d_gene: TRBD2
v_gene: TRBV5-5
CDR3aa: CASSLEASGVNEQFF
CDR3nt: TGTGCCAGCAGCTTAGAAGCTAGCGGGGTCAATGAGCAGTTCTTC

j_gene: TRBJ1-3
abundance: medium-sized
d_gene: TRBD1
v_gene: TRBV18
CDR3aa: CASSLRDSHSGNTIYF
CDR3nt: TGTGCCAGCTCACTACGGGACAGCCACTCTGGAAACACCATATATTTT

j_gene: TRBJ2-2
abundance: many
d_gene: -
v_gene: TRBV28
CDR3aa: CASSSTATGELFF
CDR3nt: TGTGCCAGCAGCTCTACAGCCACCGGGGAGCTGTTTTTT

j_gene: TRBJ1-2
abundance: many
d_gene: -
v_gene: TRBV2
CDR3aa: CASSEQGYGYTF
CDR3nt: TGTGCCAGCAGTGAACAGGGTTATGGCTACACCTTC

j_gene: TRBJ2-5
abundance: -
d_gene: -
v_gene: TRBV10-3
CDR3aa: CAISESGETQYF
CDR3nt: TGTGCCATCAGTGAATCCGGGGAGACCCAGTACTTC

j_gene: TRBJ2-3
abundance: many
d_gene: -
v_gene: TRBV30
CDR3aa: CAWSGPRDSHTDTQYF
CDR3nt: TGTGCCTGGAGTGGACCCCGGGACTCCCACACAGATACGCAGTATTTT

j_gene: TRBJ1-1
abundance: many
d_gene: -
v_gene: TRBV7-6
CDR3aa: CASSWTRGAEAFF
CDR3nt: TGTGCCAGCAGCTGGACCAGAGGGGCTGAAGCTTTCTTT

j_gene: TRBJ1-4
abundance: many
d_gene: -
v_gene: TRBV27
CDR3aa: CASSFYGGGEKLFF
CDR3nt: TGTGCCAGCAGTTTTTACGGGGGGGGTGAAAAACTGTTTTTT

j_gene: TRBJ1-1
abundance: medium-sized
d_gene: -
v_gene: TRBV5-6
CDR3aa: CASSLVPGLNTEAFF
CDR3nt: TGTGCCAGCAGCTTGGTCCCAGGTCTGAACACTGAAGCTTTCTTT

j_gene: TRBJ2-4
abundance: medium-sized
d_gene: -
v_gene: TRBV5-5
CDR3aa: CASSLRGAPENIQYF
CDR3nt: TGTGCCAGCAGCTTGAGGGGCGCCCCTGAAAACATTCAGTACTTC